One and the same sample provided the 5 T cell receptor beta chains below, sequenced in a study of T cell responses to AZD1222 COVID-19 vaccine. The data were produced by immunoSEQ multiplex PCR, yet TCRdb's version contains in-frame clones alone and is incomplete. The repertoire consists of around 160,000 clones, with approximately 90% occurring once and the leading ten covering 5.1%. The sample here was peripheral blood, taken on day 0 of AZD1222 vaccination. The receptors were sampled from an adult in good health.

The V and J genes are TRBV9 and TRBJ2-1; 10 bases are a match to TRBD2. The V gene's germline CDR1 is SGDLS and CDR2 YYNGEE. The CDR3 contains 15 residues. The V gene end was trimmed by 3 bases and the J gene end by 7 bases; junction bases not matched to a gene: 7. CDR3 coding DNA: TGTGCCAGCAGCGCAGCGGGAGGGCCGCTAAATGAGCAGTTCTTC. As protein: CASSAAGGPLNEQFF.

The rearrangement links TRBV7-9 to TRBJ1-2; D is perhaps TRBD1 (6 bases). Germline V CDR1 and CDR2: SEHNR, FQNEAQ (reference sequence). This CDR3 spans 15 amino acids. V was cut by 5 bases and J by 2 bases, with 15 bases left in between. CDR3 sequence: CASSVTGTPNYGYTF. Here the CDR3 DNA reads TGTGCCAGCAGCGTCACCGGGACACCAAACTATGGCTACACCTTC.

J is TRBJ1-4 and V is TRBV28, with 10 bases fitting TRBD1. Trimming cost V 5 bases and J 9 bases; bases outside gene matches: 9. Germline CDR1 is MDHEN and CDR2 is SYDVKM. The CDR3 has 15 amino acids. CDR3 residues: CASSNTGTGEKKLFF. Written as DNA, the CDR3 is TGTGCCAGCAGTAATACCGGGACAGGGGAGAAAAAACTGTTTTTT.

The chain combines TRBV6-6 with TRBJ2-6, with TRBD1 matching over 10 bases. Losses at the gene ends were 5 bases for V and 2 bases for J; bases not matched to a gene: 6. The CDR3 extends over 17 amino acids. The germline gives CDR1 MNHNY, CDR2 SVGAGI (reference sequence). CDR3 in DNA: TGTGCCAGCAGTCCCGGACAGGGGGGGACTGGGGCCAACGTCCTGACTTTC. Encoded protein: CASSPGQGGTGANVLTF.

The CDR3 DNA reads TGTGCCAGAAGCTACCTTACCATGGGACTAGCGTATTACTACAATGAGCAGTTCTTC. This gives the protein CARSYLTMGLAYYYNEQFF. V gene TRBV5-3 combines with J gene TRBJ2-1; 10 bases match TRBD2. TRBV5-3 carries the ORF label, with uncertain function. The CDR3 contains 19 residues. Trimming cost V 3 bases and J 3 bases; bases outside gene matches: 15.